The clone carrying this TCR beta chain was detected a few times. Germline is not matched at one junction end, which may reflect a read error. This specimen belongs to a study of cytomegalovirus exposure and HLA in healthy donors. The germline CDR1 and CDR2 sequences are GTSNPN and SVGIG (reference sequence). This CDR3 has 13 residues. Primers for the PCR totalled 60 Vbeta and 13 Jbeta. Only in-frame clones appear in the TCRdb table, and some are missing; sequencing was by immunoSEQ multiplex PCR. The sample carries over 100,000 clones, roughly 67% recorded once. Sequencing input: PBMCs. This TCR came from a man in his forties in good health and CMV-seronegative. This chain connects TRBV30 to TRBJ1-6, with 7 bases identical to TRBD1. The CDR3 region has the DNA TGTGCCCGGAGTAAACAGGGGAATTCACCCCTCCACTTT. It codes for CARSKQGNSPLHF.